The clone carrying this TCR beta chain was found once. Authors' analysis steps: Using reference gene primer amplification, nucleated cell counts were estimated. The protocol was immunoSEQ multiplex PCR, while the TCRdb copy is restricted to in-frame clones and leaves out a portion. V, J and clone size are those of that table, while D and trimming were read from the DNA. The sample yields approximately 40,000 clones, roughly 78% seen once. The record originates from a study of blood T cell repertoires in COVID-19. Across the whole study: Acute and convalescent COVID-19 specimens originated in the United States, Italy and Spain.

The receptor was isolated from a man of 80 years or more with active or convalescent COVID-19. The specimen was peripheral blood.

The CDR3 bases are TGTGCCAGCAGCTTAGGTCGCGGGGGAGGAGAGACCCAGTACTTC. Protein sequence: CASSLGRGGGETQYF. This chain joins TRBV7-9 and TRBJ2-5; 7 nucleotides align to TRBD2. The CDR3 totals 15 residues. The J segment lost 4 bases and the V segment lost 1 base, leaving 6 bases of the junction unmatched. From germline, CDR1 is SEHNR and CDR2 FQNEAQ (reference sequence).